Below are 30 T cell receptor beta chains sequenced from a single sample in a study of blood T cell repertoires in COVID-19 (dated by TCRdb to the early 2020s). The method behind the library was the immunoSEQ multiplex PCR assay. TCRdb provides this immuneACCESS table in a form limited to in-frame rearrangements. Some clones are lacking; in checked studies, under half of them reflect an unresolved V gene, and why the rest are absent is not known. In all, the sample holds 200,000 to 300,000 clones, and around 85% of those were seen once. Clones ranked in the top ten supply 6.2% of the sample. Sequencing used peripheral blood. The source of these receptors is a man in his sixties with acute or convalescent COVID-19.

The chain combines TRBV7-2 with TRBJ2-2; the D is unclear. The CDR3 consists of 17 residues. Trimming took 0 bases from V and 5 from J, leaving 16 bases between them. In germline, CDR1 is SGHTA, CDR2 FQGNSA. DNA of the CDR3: TGTGCCAGCAGCTTAGCGTTATTCTCGGTACTGACCGGGGAGCTGTTTTTT. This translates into CASSLALFSVLTGELFF.

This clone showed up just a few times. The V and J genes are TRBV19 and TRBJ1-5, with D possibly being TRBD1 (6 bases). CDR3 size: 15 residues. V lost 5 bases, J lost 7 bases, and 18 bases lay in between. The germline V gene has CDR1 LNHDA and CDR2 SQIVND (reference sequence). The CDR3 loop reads CASSPFSGARQPQHF. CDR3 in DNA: TGTGCCAGTAGTCCTTTCTCAGGGGCTAGGCAGCCCCAGCATTTT. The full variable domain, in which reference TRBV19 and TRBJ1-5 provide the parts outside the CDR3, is DGGITQSPKYLFRKEGQNVTLSCEQNLNHDAMYWYRQDPGQGLRLIYYSQIVNDFQKGDIAEGYSVSREKKESFPLTVTSAQKNPTAFYLCASSPFSGARQPQHFGDGTRLSIL.

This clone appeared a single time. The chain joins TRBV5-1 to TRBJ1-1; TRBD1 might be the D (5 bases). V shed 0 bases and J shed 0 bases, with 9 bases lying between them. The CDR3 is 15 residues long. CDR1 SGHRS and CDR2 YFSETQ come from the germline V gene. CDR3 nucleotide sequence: TGCGCCAGCAGCTTGGATGCAGGGATGAACACTGAAGCTTTCTTT. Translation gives CASSLDAGMNTEAFF.

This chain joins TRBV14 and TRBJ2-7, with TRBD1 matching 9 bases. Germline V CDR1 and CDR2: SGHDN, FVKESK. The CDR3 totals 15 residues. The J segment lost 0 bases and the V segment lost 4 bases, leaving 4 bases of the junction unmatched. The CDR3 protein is CASSLRQGVSYEQYF. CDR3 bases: TGTGCCAGCAGCCTTCGACAGGGGGTCTCCTACGAGCAGTACTTC.

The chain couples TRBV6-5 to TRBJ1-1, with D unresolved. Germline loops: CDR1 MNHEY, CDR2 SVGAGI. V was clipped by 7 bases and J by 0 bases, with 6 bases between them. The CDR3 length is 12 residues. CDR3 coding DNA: TGTGCCAGCACTTCTTTGAACACTGAAGCTTTCTTT. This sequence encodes CASTSLNTEAFF.

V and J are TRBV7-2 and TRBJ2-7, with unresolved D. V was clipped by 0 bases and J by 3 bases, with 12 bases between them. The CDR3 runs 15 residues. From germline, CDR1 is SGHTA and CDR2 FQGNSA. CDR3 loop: CASSLAGQALYEQYF. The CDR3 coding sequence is TGTGCCAGCAGCTTAGCGGGCCAGGCCCTCTACGAGCAGTACTTC.

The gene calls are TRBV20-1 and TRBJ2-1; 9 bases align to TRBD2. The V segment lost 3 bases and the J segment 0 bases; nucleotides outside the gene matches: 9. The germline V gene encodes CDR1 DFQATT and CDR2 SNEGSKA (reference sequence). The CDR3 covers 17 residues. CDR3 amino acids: CSASKDRAGGSYNEQFF. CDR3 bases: TGCAGTGCTAGTAAAGATAGAGCGGGGGGCTCCTACAATGAGCAGTTCTTC.

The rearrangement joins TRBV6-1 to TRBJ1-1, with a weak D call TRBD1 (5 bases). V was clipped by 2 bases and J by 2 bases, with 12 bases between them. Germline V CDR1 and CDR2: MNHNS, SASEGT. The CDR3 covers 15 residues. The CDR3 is CASSELAGTNTEAFF. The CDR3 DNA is TGTGCCAGCAGTGAATTAGCAGGGACTAACACTGAAGCTTTCTTT.

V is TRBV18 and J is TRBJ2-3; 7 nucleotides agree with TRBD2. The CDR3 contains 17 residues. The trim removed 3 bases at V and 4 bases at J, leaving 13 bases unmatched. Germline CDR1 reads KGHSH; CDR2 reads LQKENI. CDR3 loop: CASSPGGSGVVADTQYF. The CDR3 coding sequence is TGTGCCAGCTCACCTGGCGGGAGTGGGGTTGTGGCAGATACGCAGTATTTT.

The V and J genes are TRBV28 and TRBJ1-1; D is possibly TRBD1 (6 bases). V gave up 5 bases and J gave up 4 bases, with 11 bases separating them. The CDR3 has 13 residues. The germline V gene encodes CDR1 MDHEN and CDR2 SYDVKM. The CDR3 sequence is CASSRRGPTEAFF. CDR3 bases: TGTGCCAGCAGTCGCAGGGGCCCCACTGAAGCTTTCTTT.

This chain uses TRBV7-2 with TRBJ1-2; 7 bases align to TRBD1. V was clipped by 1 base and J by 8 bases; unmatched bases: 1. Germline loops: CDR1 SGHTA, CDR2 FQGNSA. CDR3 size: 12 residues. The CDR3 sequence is CASSLGGGGYTF. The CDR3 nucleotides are TGTGCCAGCAGCTTAGGAGGGGGCGGCTACACCTTC. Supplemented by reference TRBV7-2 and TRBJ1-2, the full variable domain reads GAGVSQSPSNKVTEKGKDVELRCDPISGHTALYWYRQSLGQGLEFLIYFQGNSAPDKSGLPSDRFSAERTGGSVSTLTIQRTQQEDSAVYLCASSLGGGGYTFGSGTRLTVV.

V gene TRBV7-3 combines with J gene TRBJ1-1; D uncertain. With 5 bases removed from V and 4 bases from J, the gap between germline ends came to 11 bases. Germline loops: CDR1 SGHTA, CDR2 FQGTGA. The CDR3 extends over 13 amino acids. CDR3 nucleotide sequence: TGTGCCAGCAGCGAGTCGCCAGGCACTGAAGCTTTCTTT. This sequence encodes CASSESPGTEAFF.

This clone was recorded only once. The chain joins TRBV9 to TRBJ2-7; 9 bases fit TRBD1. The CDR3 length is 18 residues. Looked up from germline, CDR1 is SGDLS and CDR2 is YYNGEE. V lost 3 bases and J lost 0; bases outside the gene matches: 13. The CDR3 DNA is TGTGCCAGCAGCGGGGGACCGGGACAGGGTGGGTACTCCTACGAGCAGTACTTC. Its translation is CASSGGPGQGGYSYEQYF.

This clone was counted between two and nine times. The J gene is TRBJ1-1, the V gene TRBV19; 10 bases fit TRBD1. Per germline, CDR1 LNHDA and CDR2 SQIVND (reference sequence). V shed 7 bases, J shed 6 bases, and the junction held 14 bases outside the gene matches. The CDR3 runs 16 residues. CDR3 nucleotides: TGTGCCAGTACTAGAATAGGGACAGGGGTAAAGGCTGAAGCTTTCTTT. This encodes CASTRIGTGVKAEAFF. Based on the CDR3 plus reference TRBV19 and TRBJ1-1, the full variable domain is DGGITQSPKYLFRKEGQNVTLSCEQNLNHDAMYWYRQDPGQGLRLIYYSQIVNDFQKGDIAEGYSVSREKKESFPLTVTSAQKNPTAFYLCASTRIGTGVKAEAFFGQGTRLTVV.

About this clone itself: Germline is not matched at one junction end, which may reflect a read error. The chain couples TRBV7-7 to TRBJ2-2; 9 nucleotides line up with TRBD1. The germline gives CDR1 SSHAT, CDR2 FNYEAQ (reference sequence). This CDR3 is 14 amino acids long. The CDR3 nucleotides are TGTGCTAGCAGCTCGACAGGGGGCACCGGGGAGCTGTTTTTT. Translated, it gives CASSSTGGTGELFF.

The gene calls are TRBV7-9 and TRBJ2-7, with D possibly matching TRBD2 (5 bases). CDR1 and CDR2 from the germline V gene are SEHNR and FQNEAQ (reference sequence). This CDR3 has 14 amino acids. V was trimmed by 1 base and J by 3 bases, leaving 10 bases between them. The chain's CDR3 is CASSLVEDIYEQYF. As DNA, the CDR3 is TGTGCCAGCAGCTTAGTGGAGGATATCTACGAGCAGTACTTC.

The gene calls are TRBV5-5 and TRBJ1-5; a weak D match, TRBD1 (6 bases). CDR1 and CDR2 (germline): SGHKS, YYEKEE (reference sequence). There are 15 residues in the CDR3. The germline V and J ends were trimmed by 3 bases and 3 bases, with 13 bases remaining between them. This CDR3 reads CASSWGRGDNQPQHF. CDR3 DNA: TGTGCCAGCAGCTGGGGCAGGGGTGACAATCAGCCCCAGCATTTT.

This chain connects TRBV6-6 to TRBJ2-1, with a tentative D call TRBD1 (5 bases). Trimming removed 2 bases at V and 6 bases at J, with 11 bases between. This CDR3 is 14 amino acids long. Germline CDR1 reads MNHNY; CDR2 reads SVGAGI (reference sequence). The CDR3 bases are TGTGCCAGCAGTTACGGTACAGGCAGCAATGAGCAGTTCTTC. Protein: CASSYGTGSNEQFF.

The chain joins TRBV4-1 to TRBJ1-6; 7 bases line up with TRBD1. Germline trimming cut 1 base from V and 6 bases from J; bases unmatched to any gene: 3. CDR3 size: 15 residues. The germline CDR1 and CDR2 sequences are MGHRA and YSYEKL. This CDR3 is CASSQAGTANSPLHF. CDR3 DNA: TGCGCCAGCAGCCAAGCCGGGACAGCTAATTCACCCCTCCACTTT.

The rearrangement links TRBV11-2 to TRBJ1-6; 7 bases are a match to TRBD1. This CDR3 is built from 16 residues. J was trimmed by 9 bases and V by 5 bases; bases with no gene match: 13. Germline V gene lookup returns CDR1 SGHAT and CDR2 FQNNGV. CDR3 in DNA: TGTGCCAGCAGCCATCTCAAGGAGGGGGCACGTTCACCCCTCCACTTT. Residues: CASSHLKEGARSPLHF.

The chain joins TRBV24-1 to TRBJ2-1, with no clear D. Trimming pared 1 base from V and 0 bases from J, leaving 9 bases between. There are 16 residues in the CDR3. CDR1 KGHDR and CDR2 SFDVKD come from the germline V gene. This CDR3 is CATSDFGSSSYNEQFF. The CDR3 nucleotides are TGTGCCACCAGTGATTTTGGCTCCAGCTCCTACAATGAGCAGTTCTTC.

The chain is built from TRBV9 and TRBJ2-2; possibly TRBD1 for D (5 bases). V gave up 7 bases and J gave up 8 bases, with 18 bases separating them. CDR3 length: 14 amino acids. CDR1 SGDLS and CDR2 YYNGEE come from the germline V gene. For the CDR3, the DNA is TGTGCCAGCCGCTACCAACAGGAGTCAGGGGAGCTGTTTTTT. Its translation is CASRYQQESGELFF.

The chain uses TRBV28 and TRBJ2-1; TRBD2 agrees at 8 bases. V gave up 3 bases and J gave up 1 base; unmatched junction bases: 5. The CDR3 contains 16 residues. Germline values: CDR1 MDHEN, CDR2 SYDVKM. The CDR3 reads CASSFPAGESYNEQFF. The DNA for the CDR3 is TGTGCCAGCAGTTTTCCAGCGGGAGAGTCCTACAATGAGCAGTTCTTC.

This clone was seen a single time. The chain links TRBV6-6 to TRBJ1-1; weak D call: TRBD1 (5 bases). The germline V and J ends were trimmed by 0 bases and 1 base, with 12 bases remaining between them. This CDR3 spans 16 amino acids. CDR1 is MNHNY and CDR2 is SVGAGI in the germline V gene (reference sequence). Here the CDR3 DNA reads TGTGCCAGCAGTTACTCGACGGGGGGTGGGAACACTGAAGCTTTCTTT. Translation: CASSYSTGGGNTEAFF.

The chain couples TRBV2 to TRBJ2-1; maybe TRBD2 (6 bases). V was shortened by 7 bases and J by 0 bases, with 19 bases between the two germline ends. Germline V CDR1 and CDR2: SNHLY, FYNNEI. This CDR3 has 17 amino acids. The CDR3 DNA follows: TGTGCCAGCACCGAGGGACTCCTCACTCCCTCCTACAATGAGCAGTTCTTC. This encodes CASTEGLLTPSYNEQFF.

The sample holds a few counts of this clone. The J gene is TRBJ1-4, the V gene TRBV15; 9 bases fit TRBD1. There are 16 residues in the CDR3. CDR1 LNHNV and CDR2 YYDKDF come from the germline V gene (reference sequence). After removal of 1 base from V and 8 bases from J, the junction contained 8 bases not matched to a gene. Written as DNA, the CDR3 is TGTGCCACCAGCAGAGGAGCTACAGGGGGCTGGGAAAAACTGTTTTTT. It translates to CATSRGATGGWEKLFF.

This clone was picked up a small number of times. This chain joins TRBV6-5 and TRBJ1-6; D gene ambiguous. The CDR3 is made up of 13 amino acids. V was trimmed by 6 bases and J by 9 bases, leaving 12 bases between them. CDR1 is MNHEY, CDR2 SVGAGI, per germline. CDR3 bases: TGTGCCAGCAGCCGATCACAAAGTTCACCCCTCCACTTT. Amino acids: CASSRSQSSPLHF.

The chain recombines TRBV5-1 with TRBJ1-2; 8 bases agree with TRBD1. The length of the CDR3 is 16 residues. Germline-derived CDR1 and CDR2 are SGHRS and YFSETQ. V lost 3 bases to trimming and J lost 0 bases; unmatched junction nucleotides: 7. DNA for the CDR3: TGCGCCAGCAGCTCCGGGACAGGCAATGCTAACTATGGCTACACCTTC. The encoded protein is CASSSGTGNANYGYTF. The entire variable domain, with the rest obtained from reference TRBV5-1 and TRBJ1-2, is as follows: KAGVTQTPRYLIKTRGQQVTLSCSPISGHRSVSWYQQTPGQGLQFLFEYFSETQRNKGNFPGRFSGRQFSNSRSEMNVSTLELGDSALYLCASSSGTGNANYGYTFGSGTRLTVV.

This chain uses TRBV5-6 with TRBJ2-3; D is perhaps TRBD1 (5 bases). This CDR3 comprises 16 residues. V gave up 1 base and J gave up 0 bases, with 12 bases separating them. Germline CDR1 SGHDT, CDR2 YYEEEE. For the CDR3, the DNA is TGTGCCAGCAGCTTGACACAGGTCAGGAGCACAGATACGCAGTATTTT. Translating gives CASSLTQVRSTDTQYF.

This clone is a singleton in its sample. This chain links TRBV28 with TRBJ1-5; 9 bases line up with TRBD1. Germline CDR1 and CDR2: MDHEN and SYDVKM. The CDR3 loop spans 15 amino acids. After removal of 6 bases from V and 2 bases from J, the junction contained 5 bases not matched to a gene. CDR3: CASSITGGGNQPQHF. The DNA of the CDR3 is TGTGCCAGCAGCATAACAGGGGGCGGCAATCAGCCCCAGCATTTT.